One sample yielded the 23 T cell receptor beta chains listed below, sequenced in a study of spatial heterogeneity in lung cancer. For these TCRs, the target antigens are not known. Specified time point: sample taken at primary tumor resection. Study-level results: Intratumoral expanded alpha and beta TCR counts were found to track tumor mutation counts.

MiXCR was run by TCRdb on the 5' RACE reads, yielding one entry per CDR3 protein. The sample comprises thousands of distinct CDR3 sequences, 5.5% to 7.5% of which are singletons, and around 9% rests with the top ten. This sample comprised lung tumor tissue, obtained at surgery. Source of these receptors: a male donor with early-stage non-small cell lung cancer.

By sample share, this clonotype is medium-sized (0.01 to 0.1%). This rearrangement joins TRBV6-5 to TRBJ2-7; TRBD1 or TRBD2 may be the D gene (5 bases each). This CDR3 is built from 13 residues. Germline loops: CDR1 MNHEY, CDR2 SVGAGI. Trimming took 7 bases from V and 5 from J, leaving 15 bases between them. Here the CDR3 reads CASNPGGVNEQYF. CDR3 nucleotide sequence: TGTGCCAGCAACCCTGGGGGAGTGAACGAGCAGTACTTC.

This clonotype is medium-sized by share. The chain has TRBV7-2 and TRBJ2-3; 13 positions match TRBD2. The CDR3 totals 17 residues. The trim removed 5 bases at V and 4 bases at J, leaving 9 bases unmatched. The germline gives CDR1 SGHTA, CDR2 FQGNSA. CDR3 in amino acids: CASSRRTSGSLADTQYF. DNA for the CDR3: TGTGCCAGCAGCCGAAGGACTAGCGGGAGTCTGGCAGATACGCAGTATTTT. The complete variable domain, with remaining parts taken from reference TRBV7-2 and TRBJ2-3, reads GAGVSQSPSNKVTEKGKDVELRCDPISGHTALYWYRQSLGQGLEFLIYFQGNSAPDKSGLPSDRFSAERTGGSVSTLTIQRTQQEDSAVYLCASSRRTSGSLADTQYFGPGTRLTVL.

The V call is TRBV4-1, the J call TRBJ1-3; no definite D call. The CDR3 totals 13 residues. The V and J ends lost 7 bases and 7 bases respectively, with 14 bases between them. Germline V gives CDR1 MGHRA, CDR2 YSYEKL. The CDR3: CASTPKGWNTIYF. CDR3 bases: TGCGCCAGCACTCCAAAGGGTTGGAACACCATATATTTT.

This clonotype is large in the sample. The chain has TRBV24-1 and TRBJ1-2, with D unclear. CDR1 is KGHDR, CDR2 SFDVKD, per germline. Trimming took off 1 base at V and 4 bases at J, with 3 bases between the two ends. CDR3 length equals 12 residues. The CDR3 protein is CATSDFSYGYTF. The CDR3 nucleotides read TGTGCCACCAGTGATTTCAGCTATGGCTACACCTTC.

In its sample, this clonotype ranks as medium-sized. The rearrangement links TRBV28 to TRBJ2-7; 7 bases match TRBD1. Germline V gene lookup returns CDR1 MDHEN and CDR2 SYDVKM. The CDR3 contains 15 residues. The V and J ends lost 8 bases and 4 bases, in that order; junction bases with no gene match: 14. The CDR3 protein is CASRPGGNIRYEQYF. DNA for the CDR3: TGTGCCAGCCGACCAGGGGGTAATATTAGGTACGAGCAGTACTTC. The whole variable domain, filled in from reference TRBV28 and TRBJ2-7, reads DVKVTQSSRYLVKRTGEKVFLECVQDMDHENMFWYRQDPGLGLRLIYFSYDVKMKEKGDIPEGYSVSREKKERFSLILESASTNQTSMYLCASRPGGNIRYEQYFGPGTRLTVT.

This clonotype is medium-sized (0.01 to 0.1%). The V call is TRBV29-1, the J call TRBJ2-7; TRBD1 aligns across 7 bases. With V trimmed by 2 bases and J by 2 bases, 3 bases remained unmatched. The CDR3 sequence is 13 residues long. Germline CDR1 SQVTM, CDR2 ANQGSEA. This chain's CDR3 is CSVETTGTYEQYF. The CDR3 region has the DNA TGCAGCGTTGAAACGACAGGGACCTACGAGCAGTACTTC.

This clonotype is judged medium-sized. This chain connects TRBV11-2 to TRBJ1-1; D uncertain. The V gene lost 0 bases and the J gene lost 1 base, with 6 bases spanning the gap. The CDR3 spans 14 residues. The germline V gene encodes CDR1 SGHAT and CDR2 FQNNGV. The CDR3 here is CASSLERQNTEAFF. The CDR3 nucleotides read TGTGCCAGCAGCTTAGAGAGACAGAACACTGAAGCTTTCTTT.

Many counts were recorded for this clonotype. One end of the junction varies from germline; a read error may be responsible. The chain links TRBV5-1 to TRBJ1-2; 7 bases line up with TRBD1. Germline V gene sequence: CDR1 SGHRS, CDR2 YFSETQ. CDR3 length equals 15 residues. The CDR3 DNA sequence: TGCGCCAGCAGCTTGGTGGTAGGGGGCGCGAATGGCCACACCTTC. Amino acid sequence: CASSLVVGGANGHTF.

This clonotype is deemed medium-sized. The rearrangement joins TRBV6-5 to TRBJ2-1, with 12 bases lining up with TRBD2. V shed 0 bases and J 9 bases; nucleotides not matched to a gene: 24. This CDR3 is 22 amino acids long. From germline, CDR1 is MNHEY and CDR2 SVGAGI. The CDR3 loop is CASSYSLLMETSGSFHRGEQFF. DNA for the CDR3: TGTGCCAGCAGTTACTCGCTATTAATGGAGACTAGCGGGAGTTTTCATCGGGGTGAGCAGTTCTTC.

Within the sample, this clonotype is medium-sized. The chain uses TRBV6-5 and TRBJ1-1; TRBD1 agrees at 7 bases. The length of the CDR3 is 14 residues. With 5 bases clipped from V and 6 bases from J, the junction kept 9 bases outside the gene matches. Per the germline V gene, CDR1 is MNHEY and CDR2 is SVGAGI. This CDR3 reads CASSPGTVFSEAFF. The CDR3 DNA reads TGTGCCAGCAGTCCCGGGACAGTGTTTTCTGAAGCTTTCTTT.

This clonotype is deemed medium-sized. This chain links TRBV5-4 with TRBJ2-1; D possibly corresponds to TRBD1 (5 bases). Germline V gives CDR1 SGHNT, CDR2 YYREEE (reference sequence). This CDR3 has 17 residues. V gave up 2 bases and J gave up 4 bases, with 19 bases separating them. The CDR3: CASSLMVRGSGYNEQFF. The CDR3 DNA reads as TGTGCCAGCAGCTTAATGGTTAGGGGCTCCGGGTACAATGAGCAGTTCTTC.

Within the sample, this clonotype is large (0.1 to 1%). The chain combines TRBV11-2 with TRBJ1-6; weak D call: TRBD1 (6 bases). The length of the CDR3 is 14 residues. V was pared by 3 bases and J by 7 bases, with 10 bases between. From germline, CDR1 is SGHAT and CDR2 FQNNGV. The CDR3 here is CASSLLQGNSPLHF. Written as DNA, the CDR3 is TGTGCCAGCAGCTTGCTCCAGGGGAATTCACCCCTCCACTTT.

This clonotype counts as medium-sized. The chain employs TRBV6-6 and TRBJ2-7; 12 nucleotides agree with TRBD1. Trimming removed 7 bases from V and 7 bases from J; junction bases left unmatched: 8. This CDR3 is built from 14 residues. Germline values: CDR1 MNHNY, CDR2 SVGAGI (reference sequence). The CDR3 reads CASITGTGGREQYF. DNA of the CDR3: TGTGCCAGCATTACGGGGACAGGGGGCAGGGAGCAGTACTTC.

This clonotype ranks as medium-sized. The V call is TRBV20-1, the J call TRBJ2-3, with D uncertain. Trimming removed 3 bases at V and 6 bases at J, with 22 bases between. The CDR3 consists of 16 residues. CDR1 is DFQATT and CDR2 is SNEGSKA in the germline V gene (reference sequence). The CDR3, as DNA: TGCAGTGCTAGTCTTACGCAGGCACCAACCTGGGATACGCAGTATTTT. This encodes CSASLTQAPTWDTQYF.

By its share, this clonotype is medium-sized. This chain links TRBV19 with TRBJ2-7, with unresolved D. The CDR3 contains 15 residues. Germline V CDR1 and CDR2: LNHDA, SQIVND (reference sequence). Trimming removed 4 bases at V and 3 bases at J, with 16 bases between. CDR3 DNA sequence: TGTGCCAGTAGTAGGGAAGTTCGAACCGGCTACGAGCAGTACTTC. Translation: CASSREVRTGYEQYF.

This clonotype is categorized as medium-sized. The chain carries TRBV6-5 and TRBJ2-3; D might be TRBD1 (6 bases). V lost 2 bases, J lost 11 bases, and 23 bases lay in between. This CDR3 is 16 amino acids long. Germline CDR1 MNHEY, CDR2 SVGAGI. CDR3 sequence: CASSYGRDILYVRQYF. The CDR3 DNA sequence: TGTGCCAGCAGTTACGGTCGGGACATTCTCTATGTGAGGCAGTATTTT.

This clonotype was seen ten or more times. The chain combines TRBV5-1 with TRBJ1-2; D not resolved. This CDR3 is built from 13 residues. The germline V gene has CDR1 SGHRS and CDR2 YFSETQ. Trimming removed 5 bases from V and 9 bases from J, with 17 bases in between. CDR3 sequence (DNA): TGCGCCAGCAGGGCCGACTCCTACGGAAGCTACACCTTC. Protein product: CASRADSYGSYTF.

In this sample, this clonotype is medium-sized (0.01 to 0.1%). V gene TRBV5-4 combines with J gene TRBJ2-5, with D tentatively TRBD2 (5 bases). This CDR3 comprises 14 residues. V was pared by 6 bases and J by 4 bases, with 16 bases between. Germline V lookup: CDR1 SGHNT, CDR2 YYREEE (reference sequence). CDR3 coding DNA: TGTGCCAGCAACACGATGTGGGCGGGAGAGACCCAGTACTTC. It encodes CASNTMWAGETQYF. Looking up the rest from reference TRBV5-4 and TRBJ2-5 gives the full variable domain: ETGVTQSPTHLIKTRGQQVTLRCSSQSGHNTVSWYQQALGQGPQFIFQYYREEENGRGNFPPRFSGLQFPNYSSELNVNALELDDSALYLCASNTMWAGETQYFGPGTRLLVL.

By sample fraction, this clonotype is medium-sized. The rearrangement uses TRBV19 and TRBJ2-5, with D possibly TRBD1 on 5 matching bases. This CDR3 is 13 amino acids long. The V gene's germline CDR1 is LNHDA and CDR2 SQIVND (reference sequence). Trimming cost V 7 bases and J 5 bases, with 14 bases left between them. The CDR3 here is CASTPSKGETQYF. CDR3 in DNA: TGTGCCAGTACCCCCTCCAAGGGGGAGACCCAGTACTTC.

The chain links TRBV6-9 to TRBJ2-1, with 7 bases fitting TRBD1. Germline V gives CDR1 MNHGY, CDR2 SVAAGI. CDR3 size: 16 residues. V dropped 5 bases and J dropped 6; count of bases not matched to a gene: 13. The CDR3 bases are TGTGCCAGCAGTACCCGACAGGGCAATATGGGCAATGAGCAGTTCTTC. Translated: CASSTRQGNMGNEQFF.

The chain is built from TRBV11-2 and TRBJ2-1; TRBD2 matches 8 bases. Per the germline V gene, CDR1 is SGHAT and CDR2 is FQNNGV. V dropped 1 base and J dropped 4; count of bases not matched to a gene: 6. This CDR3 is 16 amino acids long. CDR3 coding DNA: TGTGCCAGCAGCTTAGTCACGGGAGGGCTTTACAATGAGCAGTTCTTC. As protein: CASSLVTGGLYNEQFF.

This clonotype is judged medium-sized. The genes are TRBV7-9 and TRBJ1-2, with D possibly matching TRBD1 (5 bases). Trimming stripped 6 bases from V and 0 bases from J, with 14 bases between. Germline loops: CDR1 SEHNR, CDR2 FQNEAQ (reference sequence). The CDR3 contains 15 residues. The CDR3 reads CASSKMGLANYGYTF. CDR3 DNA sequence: TGTGCCAGCAGTAAAATGGGGCTAGCTAACTATGGCTACACCTTC.

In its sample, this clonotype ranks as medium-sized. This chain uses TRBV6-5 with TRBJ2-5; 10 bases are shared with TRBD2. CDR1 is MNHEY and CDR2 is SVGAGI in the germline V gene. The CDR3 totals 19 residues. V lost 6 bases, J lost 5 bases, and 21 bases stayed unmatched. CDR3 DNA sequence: TGTGCCAGCAGCCTCGGTGTAGGAGCTAGCGGGAGAGCCGTGGAGACCCAGTACTTC. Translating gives CASSLGVGASGRAVETQYF.